The next 23 T cell receptor beta chains were all read from a single sample in a study of shared clonotypes between healthy human individuals. Clones were read by immunoSEQ multiplex PCR, and TCRdb kept only the in-frame ones, dropping some. The data contain some 530,000 clones, over 70% of them singletons. What was sequenced was PBMCs. All receptors derive from a woman aged 35 to 49 in good health. Some clones in this sample may be carry-over from other donors' samples.

A word on this clone: A read error is likely here: a far larger clone is one base away. The chain has TRBV5-6 and TRBJ2-3; D remains unclear. This CDR3 is built from 13 residues. Germline-derived CDR1 and CDR2 are SGHDT and YYEEEE. As DNA, the CDR3 is TGTGCCAGCAGAGATTGGGCCACAGATACGAAGTATTTT. Protein product: CASRDWATDTKYF.

Concerning this clone itself: A read error is the likely source, as a far larger clone sits one nucleotide away. This sample also contains other DNA sequences that code for the same CDR3. This chain links TRBV29-1 with TRBJ2-7; 12 nucleotides line up with TRBD1. This CDR3 region has 16 residues. With V trimmed by 6 bases and J by 7 bases, 16 bases remained unmatched. Per germline, CDR1 SQVTM and CDR2 ANQGSEA. CDR3 nucleotides: TGCAGCGTCACGGGGACAGGGGGCCAGAGGTGGGAAGAGCAGTACTTC. Protein: CSVTGTGGQRWEEQYF.

The chain links TRBV25-1 to TRBJ2-5, with TRBD1 identical over 8 bases. The V and J ends lost 3 bases and 4 bases, in that order; junction bases with no gene match: 10. CDR3 size: 16 residues. Germline V gene data show CDR1 as MGHDK and CDR2 as SYGVNS. The DNA for the CDR3 is TGTGCCAGCAGTGACTCCCAGACAGGGGTGGGAGAGACCCAGTACTTC. Its protein product is CASSDSQTGVGETQYF.

This chain connects TRBV9 to TRBJ2-7; D gene ambiguous. Between the trimmed V and J ends, which lost 2 bases and 2 bases, there was a span of 8 bases. This CDR3 has 13 residues. The germline V gene encodes CDR1 SGDLS and CDR2 YYNGEE. The CDR3 sequence is CASSVGQTYEQYF. The CDR3 coding sequence is TGTGCCAGCAGCGTTGGCCAAACCTACGAGCAGTACTTC.

V and J are TRBV6-1 and TRBJ2-6; D might be TRBD1 (5 bases). This CDR3 region has 15 residues. CDR1 MNHNS and CDR2 SASEGT come from the germline V gene. V lost 1 base and J 2 bases, leaving 6 bases between the germline ends. CDR3 sequence reads: CASSEEGAGANVLTF. The CDR3 DNA is TGTGCCAGCAGTGAAGAAGGGGCTGGGGCCAACGTCCTGACTTTC.

This clone was seen a single time. The likely explanation is a read error, given a far larger clone one base away. The genes are TRBV6-5 and TRBJ2-7; D remains unclear. Trimming shortened V by 6 bases and J by 1 base, and 16 bases separated the two germline ends. Germline V gene lookup returns CDR1 MNHEY and CDR2 SVGAGI. CDR3 size: 15 residues. The CDR3 protein is CASSVSTYSSYEQYF. The CDR3 bases are TGTGCCAGCAGCGTCTCTACGTACTCATCCTACGAGCAGTACTTC.

About this clone itself: With only one base between it and a far larger clone, this is likely a read error. This chain links TRBV5-1 with TRBJ1-3; D gene unclear. The J call is doubtful: the DNA matches TRBJ2-2 better. The CDR3 sequence is 12 residues long. Germline CDR1 reads SGHRS; CDR2 reads YFSETQ. The chain's CDR3 is CASSRLTGELFF. The CDR3 DNA sequence: TGCGCCAGCAGCCGCCTAACCGGGGAGCTGTTTTTT.

This clone is a singleton in its sample. This sequence is one base from a far larger clone and is likely a read error. The chain links TRBV4-1 to TRBJ2-7; tentatively, D is TRBD1 (6 bases). V lost 7 bases to trimming and J lost 0 bases, with 13 bases between them. The germline gives CDR1 MGHRA, CDR2 YSYEKL. The CDR3 sequence is 14 residues long. The CDR3 reads CASILRDNSYEQYF. The CDR3 nucleotides are TGCGCCAGCATCCTAAGGGACAACTCCTACGAGCAGTACTTC.

Details on this clone: The same CDR3 can be traced to other DNA sequences in this sample. The CDR3 protein is CATSRDRSYEQYF. DNA for the CDR3: TGTGCCACCAGCAGAGACAGGAGTTACGAGCAGTACTTC. The chain carries TRBV15 and TRBJ2-7; the D is unclear. Germline assignment: CDR1 LNHNV and CDR2 YYDKDF (reference sequence). The CDR3 length is 13 residues. Trimming removed 0 bases at V and 4 bases at J, with 7 bases between.

This chain connects TRBV11-3 to TRBJ2-1; a possible D gene is TRBD2 (6 bases). V lost 6 bases and J lost 7, with 25 bases in between. The CDR3 has 17 residues. CDR1 is SGHNT and CDR2 is YENEEA in the germline V gene. The CDR3 loop is CASSLHPGLAPGNEQFF. The CDR3 bases are TGTGCCAGCAGTTTACATCCGGGCCTAGCGCCGGGTAATGAGCAGTTCTTC.

The genes are TRBV5-4 and TRBJ2-1, with 15 positions matching TRBD2. V gave up 4 bases and J gave up 7 bases; unmatched junction bases: 6. CDR1 is SGHNT, CDR2 YYREEE, per germline (reference sequence). CDR3 size: 16 residues. The CDR3 nucleotides read TGTGCCAGCAGCCCGGGGGGACTAGCGGGAGGTAATGAGCAGTTCTTC. Translation: CASSPGGLAGGNEQFF.

This chain connects TRBV27 to TRBJ1-4; the D is unclear. V was trimmed by 5 bases and J by 6 bases, leaving 16 bases between them. The CDR3 is 15 residues long. Germline V gene sequence: CDR1 MNHEY, CDR2 SMNVEV (reference sequence). CDR3 DNA: TGTGCCAGCAGTCCCCAGTGGGCATGGGATGAAAAACTGTTTTTT. It encodes CASSPQWAWDEKLFF.

The chain has TRBV18 and TRBJ1-4; no clear D. The CDR3 covers 15 residues. The germline CDR1 and CDR2 sequences are KGHSH and LQKENI. V gave up 3 bases and J gave up 6 bases, with 14 bases separating them. The CDR3 sequence: CASSPATGGYEKLFF. CDR3 DNA: TGTGCCAGCTCACCGGCGACGGGTGGGTATGAAAAACTGTTTTTT. The full variable domain, rest sourced from reference TRBV18 and TRBJ1-4, is NAGVMQNPRHLVRRRGQEARLRCSPMKGHSHVYWYRQLPEEGLKFMVYLQKENIIDESGMPKERFSAEFPKEGPSILRIQQVVRGDSAAYFCASSPATGGYEKLFFGSGTQLSVL.

Remarks on this clone: Since a far larger clone is one base different, this is likely a read error. The chain carries TRBV7-9 and TRBJ2-7; 12 bases match TRBD1. With 5 bases clipped from V and 2 bases from J, the junction kept 4 bases outside the gene matches. Germline CDR1 SEHNR, CDR2 FQNEAQ (reference sequence). The CDR3 is made up of 15 amino acids. CDR3 loop: CASSAGQGAPYEQYF. CDR3 nucleotide sequence: TGTGCCAGCAGCGCGGGACAGGGGGCCCCCTACGAGCAGTACTTC.

V gene TRBV18 combines with J gene TRBJ1-5; 8 bases map to TRBD1. J lost 4 bases, V lost 3 bases, and 5 bases had no gene match. The CDR3 contains 15 residues. Looked up from germline, CDR1 is KGHSH and CDR2 is LQKENI. For the CDR3, the DNA is TGTGCCAGCTCACCCACAGGGGGGAAAAATCAGCCCCAGCATTTT. This codes for CASSPTGGKNQPQHF.

As to this clone: A far more abundant clone sits one base away, making this likely a read error. DNA of the CDR3: TGTACCAGCAGTTTCCGAAACCTTGGTTTGGGGAACTATGGCTACACCTTC. This translates into CTSSFRNLGLGNYGYTF. The chain employs TRBV28 and TRBJ1-2; D remains unclear. CDR1 is MDHEN and CDR2 is SYDVKM in the germline V gene. This CDR3 is 17 amino acids long.

The chain is built from TRBV5-4 and TRBJ1-2; D is undetermined. This CDR3 spans 14 amino acids. The germline gives CDR1 SGHNT, CDR2 YYREEE (reference sequence). Between the trimmed V and J ends, which lost 4 bases and 2 bases, there was a span of 12 bases. The chain's CDR3 is CASSRKISNYGYTF. The CDR3 DNA sequence: TGTGCCAGCAGCCGAAAGATATCAAACTATGGCTACACCTTC.

This clone was found a few times. This chain connects TRBV7-9 to TRBJ1-4; D ambiguous. The V and J ends lost 5 bases and 0 bases respectively, with 10 bases between them. Germline V CDR1 and CDR2: SEHNR, FQNEAQ (reference sequence). The CDR3 runs to 15 residues. CDR3 sequence: CASSRGGTTNEKLFF. CDR3 bases: TGTGCCAGCAGCCGCGGCGGAACAACTAATGAAAAACTGTTTTTT.

This rearrangement joins TRBV7-2 to TRBJ1-1; D is unclear. Trimming removed 3 bases from V and 1 base from J, with 9 bases in between. There are 14 residues in the CDR3. Germline lookup yields CDR1 SGHTA and CDR2 FQGNSA. In nucleotides, the CDR3 is TGTGCCAGCAGCTTCAATAGGGCGAACACTGAAGCTTTCTTT. This encodes CASSFNRANTEAFF.

This clone has just one count. V and J are TRBV4-2 and TRBJ2-7; 8 bases fit TRBD1. Germline CDR1 is LGHNA and CDR2 is YNFKEQ. The CDR3 consists of 13 residues. J lost 9 bases, V lost 5 bases, and 9 bases had no gene match. For the CDR3, the DNA is TGTGCCAGCAGCTTGAGGACAGGGATCGGGCAGTACTTC. It is translated as CASSLRTGIGQYF.

The chain employs TRBV27 and TRBJ2-7; a weak D match, TRBD2 (6 bases). Trimming removed 0 bases at V and 3 bases at J, with 9 bases between. Germline CDR1 is MNHEY and CDR2 is SMNVEV (reference sequence). The CDR3 has 14 amino acids. DNA for the CDR3: TGTGCCAGCAGTTTATCAGCCGGGAGCTACGAGCAGTACTTC. Residues: CASSLSAGSYEQYF.

This clone showed up just a few times. This chain connects TRBV14 to TRBJ1-2; no firm D call. CDR1 and CDR2 from the germline V gene are SGHDN and FVKESK. There are 13 residues in the CDR3. V was cut by 0 bases and J by 6 bases, with 8 bases left in between. The CDR3 reads CASSQDLGNGYTF. For the CDR3, the DNA is TGTGCCAGCAGCCAAGATTTAGGGAATGGCTACACCTTC.

The rearrangement joins TRBV7-9 to TRBJ2-5; TRBD1 aligns across 10 bases. Germline loops: CDR1 SEHNR, CDR2 FQNEAQ (reference sequence). The CDR3 is made up of 14 amino acids. V was pared by 5 bases and J by 2 bases, with 2 bases of the junction left unmatched. The DNA for the CDR3 is TGTGCCAGCAGCAAGGGACAGGGGCAAGAGACCCAGTACTTC. Translating it yields CASSKGQGQETQYF.